The clone carrying this TCR beta chain has more than one count but fewer than ten. Its antigen is not known. Produced via immunoSEQ multiplex PCR; TCRdb's table is partial and in-frame only. The sample has fewer than 100,000 clones; around 90% are singletons. The data were obtained in a study of T cell responses to AZD1222 COVID-19 vaccine. Broader study findings: At baseline, seropositivity was found in only a handful of AZD1222 recipients.

Per the germline V gene, CDR1 is SGHRS and CDR2 is YFSETQ. The ends were cut back, 4 bases at V and 8 bases at J, with 12 bases in the middle. This CDR3 comprises 13 residues. The sequence was obtained from an adult in good health. Here the sequenced sample was peripheral blood, taken on day 0 of AZD1222 vaccination. The chain has TRBV5-1 and TRBJ2-2; possibly TRBD1 or TRBD2 for D (5 bases each). The CDR3 DNA sequence: TGCGCCAGCAGCCCGGGACCCCGGGGGGAGCTGTTTTTT. This gives the protein CASSPGPRGELFF.